This T cell receptor (beta chain) was documented in a study of T cells in Graves' hyperthyroidism and ophthalmopathy. Authors of the study amplified TCR beta CDR3 regions from RNA transcripts. Primed by the HTBI set, a first-round RT-PCR was run on the TCR CDR3. Via MiXCR, TCRdb re-called the multiplex PCR reads, giving one row per CDR3 protein. The table includes some 500,000 distinct CDR3 sequences, about 16% detected once. Germline V gene data show CDR1 as SEHNR and CDR2 as FQNEAQ (reference sequence). The CDR3 covers 13 residues. Between the trimmed V and J ends, which lost 5 bases and 4 bases, there was a span of 10 bases. The table lists this clonotype with many counts. Its antigen remains unknown. Study conclusions and caveats: Ophthalmopathy was predicted by the model a median of roughly 6.6 months ahead of onset. By a 13 V-J model, ophthalmopathy was set apart from stable hyperthyroidism. Blood also carried most thyroid clonotypes expanded above 0.001.

Uncontrolled infection, other autoimmune disease, pregnancy or lactation disqualified patients from enrolment. This rearrangement joins TRBV7-9 to TRBJ2-3; D is undetermined. The sequencing input was blood. This receptor was taken from a woman in her 30s with Graves' ophthalmopathy. CDR3 in DNA: TGTGCCAGCAGCCCTCCGGCGGCAGATACGCAGTATTTT. This gives the protein CASSPPAADTQYF.